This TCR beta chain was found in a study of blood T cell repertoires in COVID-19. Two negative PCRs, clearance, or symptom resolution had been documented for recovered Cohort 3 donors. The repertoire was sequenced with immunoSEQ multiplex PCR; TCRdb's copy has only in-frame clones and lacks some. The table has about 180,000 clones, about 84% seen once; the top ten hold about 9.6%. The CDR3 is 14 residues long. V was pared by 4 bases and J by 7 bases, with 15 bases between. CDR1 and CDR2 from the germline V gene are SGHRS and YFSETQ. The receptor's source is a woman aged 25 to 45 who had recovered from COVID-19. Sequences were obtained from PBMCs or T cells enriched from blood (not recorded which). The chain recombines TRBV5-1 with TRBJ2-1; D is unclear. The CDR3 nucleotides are TGCGCCAGCAGCAGAGACGCGGCTTTGAATGAGCAGTTCTTC. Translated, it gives CASSRDAALNEQFF.